One sample yielded the 16 T cell receptor beta chains listed below, sequenced in a study of T cells in Graves' hyperthyroidism and ophthalmopathy. Amplification yielded TCR beta CDR3 regions, with RNA transcripts as the source. In the first-round RT-PCR of the TCR CDR3, the HTBI primer set was used. TCRdb redid the calling of the multiplex PCR reads with MiXCR, one entry per CDR3 protein. The sample includes nearly 600,000 distinct CDR3 sequences, more than 11% of them seen just once. The sequencing input was blood. These receptors were taken from a woman between 25 and 40 years old with Graves' hyperthyroidism that later progressed to Graves' ophthalmopathy.

There are many counts of this clonotype. V and J are TRBV19 and TRBJ1-5, with D uncertain. Trimming cost V 3 bases and J 1 base, with 13 bases left between them. Looked up from germline, CDR1 is LNHDA and CDR2 is SQIVND (reference sequence). CDR3 length: 16 residues. This chain's CDR3 is CASSISQRGSNQPQHF. CDR3 sequence (DNA): TGTGCCAGTAGTATTAGCCAGCGTGGAAGCAATCAGCCCCAGCATTTT.

In its sample, this clonotype was seen many times. The chain links TRBV5-1 to TRBJ1-4; unclear D gene. CDR1 is SGHRS, CDR2 YFSETQ, per germline. The CDR3 is 14 residues long. V lost 4 bases and J 7 bases, leaving 14 bases between the germline ends. The CDR3 loop is CASSNQPTGEKLFF. As DNA, the CDR3 is TGCGCCAGCAGCAACCAACCAACGGGTGAAAAACTGTTTTTT.

Many counts were recorded for this clonotype. The chain recombines TRBV3-1 with TRBJ2-7; 12 bases line up with TRBD2. Germline CDR1 and CDR2: LGHDT and YNNKEL (reference sequence). V lost 4 bases and J lost 6; bases outside the gene matches: 7. This CDR3 comprises 15 residues. The CDR3 region is CASSPQLAGGSEQYF. In DNA, the CDR3 is TGTGCCAGCAGCCCCCAACTAGCGGGAGGAAGCGAGCAGTACTTC.

This clonotype came up a few times. The chain uses TRBV7-9 and TRBJ1-6; TRBD1 matches 10 bases. Germline V gene sequence: CDR1 SEHNR, CDR2 FQNEAQ (reference sequence). The CDR3 is made up of 15 amino acids. The V and J ends lost 2 bases and 7 bases, in that order; junction bases with no gene match: 2. The chain's CDR3 is CASSLWGQGNSPLHF. The CDR3 DNA follows: TGTGCCAGCAGCTTATGGGGACAGGGGAATTCACCCCTCCACTTT.

This clonotype was seen ten or more times. CDR3 amino acids: CATLLASEQFF. The CDR3 DNA reads as TGTGCCACCCTACTAGCTTCTGAGCAGTTCTTC. The rearrangement joins TRBV2 to TRBJ2-1; tentatively, D is TRBD2 (6 bases). Germline V lookup: CDR1 SNHLY, CDR2 FYNNEI. CDR3 length: 11 amino acids. Trimming removed 10 bases at V and 9 bases at J, with 13 bases between. The full variable domain, completed using reference TRBV2 and TRBJ2-1, is EPEVTQTPSHQVTQMGQEVILRCVPISNHLYFYWYRQILGQKVEFLVSFYNNEISEKSEIFDDQFSVERPDGSNFTLKIRSTKLEDSAMYFCATLLASEQFFGPGTRLTVL.

At least ten counts were recorded for this clonotype. The gene calls are TRBV20-1 and TRBJ1-5, with unresolved D. The CDR3 contains 12 residues. Germline values: CDR1 DFQATT, CDR2 SNEGSKA (reference sequence). Between the trimmed V and J ends, which lost 6 bases and 6 bases, there was a span of 12 bases. The CDR3 spells CSAPTYGQPQHF. In DNA, the CDR3 is TGCAGTGCACCGACATACGGTCAGCCCCAGCATTTT.

This clonotype has ten or more counts. The rearrangement joins TRBV5-1 to TRBJ1-4, with D possibly matching TRBD1 (5 bases). The germline V gene has CDR1 SGHRS and CDR2 YFSETQ. V lost 2 bases to trimming and J lost 6 bases, with 14 bases between them. The CDR3 is 15 amino acids. The CDR3 region has the DNA TGCGCCAGCAGCTTTGGGAGGAGAGGGGATGAAAAACTGTTTTTT. Translation: CASSFGRRGDEKLFF.

Comment on this clonotype: A much larger clone lies one base from this, so it may be a read error. V usage is TRBV29-1 and J usage is TRBJ1-1, with TRBD1 as a possible D gene (5 bases). Germline V gives CDR1 SQVTM, CDR2 ANQGSEA. The CDR3 runs 13 residues. The ends were cut back, 3 bases at V and 7 bases at J, with 15 bases in the middle. Here the CDR3 DNA reads TGCAGCGTTGACGTTCAGGGCGGAAGTGAAGCTTTCTTT. It encodes CSVDVQGGSEAFF.

This clonotype was seen repeatedly, ten times or more. In DNA form, the CDR3 reads TGTGCTAGTGGTTTGGCCGGGGGCTACACCTTC. This sequence encodes CASGLAGGYTF. The chain links TRBV12-5 to TRBJ1-2, with D hard to call. Germline loops: CDR1 LGHNT, CDR2 FRNRAP. V lost 1 base and J lost 8, with 5 bases in between. The CDR3 spans 11 residues.

The chain has TRBV5-8 and TRBJ2-3; a weak D match, TRBD2 (6 bases). The V end lost 3 bases, the J end lost 0 bases, and 11 bases lay between the germline ends. Germline V gene lookup returns CDR1 SGHTS and CDR2 YDEGEE. The CDR3 spans 15 residues. The DNA for the CDR3 is TGTGCCAGCAGCTGGGCGGGGCTAAGCACAGATACGCAGTATTTT. Translation: CASSWAGLSTDTQYF.

The chain combines TRBV30 with TRBJ2-2, with 9 bases identical to TRBD1. The CDR3 length is 15 residues. Germline loops: CDR1 GTSNPN, CDR2 SVGIG (reference sequence). J lost 2 bases, V lost 5 bases, and 6 bases had no gene match. Written as DNA, the CDR3 is TGTGCCTGGGGGGGGGGACAGGGAAACACCGGGGAGCTGTTTTTT. Its protein is CAWGGGQGNTGELFF.

The chain employs TRBV11-2 and TRBJ2-2, with D unresolved. Germline V gene lookup returns CDR1 SGHAT and CDR2 FQNNGV. The V end lost 3 bases, the J end lost 4 bases, and 6 bases lay between the germline ends. The CDR3 length is 13 residues. The CDR3 DNA reads TGTGCCAGCAGCTTGAGTATCACCGGGGAGCTGTTTTTT. This encodes CASSLSITGELFF.

The sample holds a few counts of this clonotype. The genes are TRBV7-9 and TRBJ2-3, with 11 bases that match TRBD2. Germline CDR1 SEHNR, CDR2 FQNEAQ (reference sequence). Trimming at V came to 9 bases and at J to 2 bases, leaving 4 bases not matched to a gene. CDR3 length equals 14 residues. CDR3 sequence reads: CASIAGGHTDTQYF. The CDR3 region has the DNA TGTGCCAGTATAGCGGGAGGGCACACAGATACGCAGTATTTT. The full variable domain, in which reference TRBV7-9 and TRBJ2-3 provide the parts outside the CDR3, is DTGVSQNPRHKITKRGQNVTFRCDPISEHNRLYWYRQTLGQGPEFLTYFQNEAQLEKSRLLSDRFSAERPKGSFSTLEIQRTEQGDSAMYLCASIAGGHTDTQYFGPGTRLTVL.

This clonotype was observed many times. The chain carries TRBV12-3 or TRBV12-4 and TRBJ2-7, with 8 bases identical to TRBD1. J was trimmed by 2 bases and V by 2 bases; bases with no gene match: 2. CDR3 length equals 14 residues. Here the CDR3 DNA reads TGTGCCAGCAGTTTACAGGGGGCAACCTACGAGCAGTACTTC. It specifies CASSLQGATYEQYF.

This clonotype has ten or more counts. The V gene is TRBV6-2 or TRBV6-3, the J gene TRBJ2-3; D gene uncertain. V gave up 4 bases and J gave up 7 bases, with 21 bases separating them. Germline CDR1 reads MNHEY; CDR2 reads SVGEGT. This CDR3 region has 16 residues. The CDR3 nucleotides are TGTGCCAGCAGTTCCCCCCCGAGAGACCGATCCAATACGCAGTATTTT. It codes for CASSSPPRDRSNTQYF.

There are many counts of this clonotype. The CDR3 sequence: CASRGGPGANVLTF. As DNA, the CDR3 is TGTGCCAGCAGAGGGGGCCCTGGGGCCAACGTCCTGACTTTC. The chain couples TRBV6-1 to TRBJ2-6; 7 bases match TRBD1. The CDR3 sequence is 14 residues long. Per the germline V gene, CDR1 is MNHNS and CDR2 is SASEGT. The J segment lost 2 bases and the V segment lost 6 bases, leaving 1 base of the junction unmatched.